The next 14 T cell receptor beta chains were all read from a single sample in a study of CD8+ T cells in alopecia areata. This sample's treatment: oral pan-JAK inhibitor, 5-10 mg twice daily. Extraction and reverse transcription of RNA yielded cDNA as the sequencing template. The table came from immunoSEQ multiplex PCR; TCRdb's copy has only in-frame clones and leaves some out. The repertoire includes some 130,000 clones, less than 70% of them detected once, and more than 15% sits in the top ten. The input for sequencing was CD8+ T cells sorted from blood, taken at week 4, from a patient treated with tofacitinib. These TCRs come from a human donor with alopecia areata.

This clone was seen a few times. V gene TRBV4-1 combines with J gene TRBJ2-7; no definite D call. The CDR3 runs 16 residues. CDR1 is MGHRA and CDR2 is YSYEKL in the germline V gene. Between the trimmed V and J ends, which lost 1 base and 1 base, there was a span of 14 bases. CDR3 residues: CASSQVSPPGSYEQYF. The CDR3 nucleotides read TGCGCCAGCAGCCAAGTGTCGCCCCCCGGGTCCTACGAGCAGTACTTC.

In this sample, this clone turned up a few times. J is TRBJ2-5 and V is TRBV2; no definite D call. The V end was cut by 1 base, the J end by 1 base, with 19 bases between. There are 18 residues in the CDR3. Germline V gives CDR1 SNHLY, CDR2 FYNNEI. CDR3 region: CASSEGSKGRQSQETQYF. The CDR3 nucleotides read TGTGCCAGCAGTGAAGGTAGTAAGGGCCGGCAGAGCCAAGAGACCCAGTACTTC.

CDR3 protein: CASRQPGDGELFF. The DNA for the CDR3 is TGTGCCAGCAGACAGCCAGGGGACGGGGAGCTGTTTTTT. The V and J genes are TRBV7-8 and TRBJ2-2; tentatively, D is TRBD1 (6 bases). The CDR3 spans 13 residues. CDR1 is SGHVS, CDR2 FQNEAQ, per germline. Between the trimmed V and J ends, which lost 6 bases and 7 bases, there was a span of 12 bases.

This clone came up a few times. The chain combines TRBV5-1 with TRBJ1-1; no clear D gene. Trimming took off 5 bases at V and 3 bases at J, with 5 bases between the two ends. Germline values: CDR1 SGHRS, CDR2 YFSETQ. The CDR3 sequence is 11 residues long. This chain's CDR3 is CASSIDTEAFF. CDR3 DNA: TGCGCCAGCAGTATCGACACTGAAGCTTTCTTT.

The V gene is TRBV7-9, the J gene TRBJ1-1; no firm D call. CDR1 is SEHNR, CDR2 FQNEAQ, per germline (reference sequence). The CDR3 has 14 amino acids. V lost 0 bases, J lost 7 bases, and 12 bases lay in between. This CDR3 is CASSLAATLHEAFF. The CDR3 nucleotides are TGTGCCAGCAGCTTAGCGGCCACATTACATGAAGCTTTCTTT.

Here the CDR3 DNA reads TGTGCCAGCAGCCCCCCTGGTGCCTACGAGCAGTACTTC. It codes for CASSPPGAYEQYF. The chain combines TRBV9 with TRBJ2-7; D unresolved. Trimming took off 4 bases at V and 2 bases at J, with 10 bases between the two ends. There are 13 residues in the CDR3. The V gene's germline CDR1 is SGDLS and CDR2 YYNGEE.

Concerning this clone: One junction end does not reproduce the germline sequence, and a read error may be involved. At the DNA level, this CDR3 is encoded by other sequences in the same sample as well. The chain has TRBV5-4 and TRBJ2-2; D gene uncertain. Germline loops: CDR1 SGHNT, CDR2 YYREEE (reference sequence). This CDR3 has 14 residues. In nucleotides, the CDR3 is TGCGCCAGCAGCTATGGGGAGAACACCGGGGAGCTGTTTTTT. This gives the protein CASSYGENTGELFF.

This clone has a count of ten or more. The chain uses TRBV6-4 and TRBJ1-2; 7 bases are a match to TRBD1. CDR1 and CDR2 (germline): MRHNA, SNTAGT. Unmatched junction bases numbered 6, after V lost 5 bases and J lost 0 bases. This CDR3 is 15 amino acids long. CDR3 region: CASSPQGDSNYGYTF. For the CDR3, the DNA is TGTGCCAGCAGTCCCCAGGGGGATTCTAACTATGGCTACACCTTC.

This clone appeared a few times. This rearrangement joins TRBV4-3 to TRBJ2-1; 8 nucleotides agree with TRBD2. The V gene's germline CDR1 is LGHNA and CDR2 YSLEER. This CDR3 has 17 residues. The junction had 6 bases not matched to a gene; V was cut back by 0 bases and J by 2 bases. CDR3: CASSQDPGLEAYNEQFF. The DNA for the CDR3 is TGCGCCAGCAGCCAAGATCCGGGACTAGAGGCCTACAATGAGCAGTTCTTC.

V gene TRBV30 combines with J gene TRBJ2-7; 10 nucleotides line up with TRBD1. From germline, CDR1 is GTSNPN and CDR2 SVGIG (reference sequence). This CDR3 comprises 14 residues. The ends lost 0 bases at V and 4 bases at J; junction bases unmatched: 3. The DNA of the CDR3 is TGTGCCTGGAGTGTACGGACAGGGGGGTACGAGCAGTACTTC. Protein product: CAWSVRTGGYEQYF.

The V gene is TRBV30, the J gene TRBJ1-2; D ambiguous. From germline, CDR1 is GTSNPN and CDR2 SVGIG (reference sequence). Trimming pared 2 bases from V and 2 bases from J, leaving 12 bases between. The CDR3 extends over 14 amino acids. CDR3 residues: CAWSSRTWNYGYTF. The DNA for the CDR3 is TGTGCCTGGAGTTCCCGGACGTGGAACTATGGCTACACCTTC.

This clone was seen a few times. V and J are TRBV2 and TRBJ2-2; D is ambiguous. The CDR3 extends over 12 amino acids. Germline V gene data show CDR1 as SNHLY and CDR2 as FYNNEI. Trimming took off 7 bases at V and 5 bases at J, with 8 bases between the two ends. The CDR3: CASMGGTGELFF. In nucleotides, the CDR3 is TGTGCCAGCATGGGCGGAACCGGGGAGCTGTTTTTT. The whole variable domain, filled in from reference TRBV2 and TRBJ2-2, reads EPEVTQTPSHQVTQMGQEVILRCVPISNHLYFYWYRQILGQKVEFLVSFYNNEISEKSEIFDDQFSVERPDGSNFTLKIRSTKLEDSAMYFCASMGGTGELFFGEGSRLTVL.

V gene TRBV29-1 combines with J gene TRBJ1-2; tentative D call: TRBD1 (5 bases). Trimming removed 4 bases at V and 3 bases at J, with 12 bases between. In germline, CDR1 is SQVTM, CDR2 ANQGSEA. The CDR3 has 13 amino acids. The CDR3 loop is CSVVGGIDYGYTF. As DNA, the CDR3 is TGCAGCGTTGTGGGGGGTATCGACTATGGCTACACCTTC.

The chain recombines TRBV7-8 with TRBJ1-2, with D tentatively TRBD1 (6 bases). Between the trimmed V and J ends, which lost 0 bases and 6 bases, there was a span of 11 bases. The CDR3 has 14 residues. The germline CDR1 and CDR2 sequences are SGHVS and FQNEAQ. DNA of the CDR3: TGTGCCAGCAGCTTAGCGAGGGGGTCGGATGGCTACACCTTC. It encodes CASSLARGSDGYTF.